These T cell receptor beta chains were read from a single sample in a study of T cell responses to AZD1222 COVID-19 vaccine. Only in-frame clones appear in the TCRdb table, and some are missing; sequencing was by immunoSEQ multiplex PCR. The sample contains about 59,000 clones, 65% to 85% of which appear only once. The sample in question was peripheral blood, obtained on day 0 of AZD1222 vaccination. Every receptor here comes from an adult in good health. The CDR3 runs from the conserved cysteine through the conserved F or W. D genes are given only for firm matches. Not all rows give a size; the values are once, few, many and, for expanded clones, a class.

len	abundance	d_gene	v_gene	j_gene	CDR3nt	CDR3aa
16	once	NA	TRBV4-3	TRBJ1-6	TGCGCCAGCAGCCAGCTGGACAGTGGAGTACCGTCACCCCTCCACTTT	CASSQLDSGVPSPLHF
17	NA	NA	TRBV12-2	TRBJ1-5	TGTGCAAGTCGCACAAGAGTTGGGGAGGGCCGTAATCAGCCCCAGCATTTT	CASRTRVGEGRNQPQHF
14	NA	NA	TRBV9	TRBJ2-7	TGTGCCAGCAGCCTTCGACAGCACTCCTACGAGCAGTACTTC	CASSLRQHSYEQYF
15	NA	NA	TRBV18	TRBJ1-2	TGTGCCAGCTCACCAGGGGAGCGGAAGTCCTATGGCTACACCTTC	CASSPGERKSYGYTF
13	NA	NA	TRBV3-1/TRBV3-2	TRBJ2-2	TGTGCCAGCAGCCAAGCTAGGACCGGGGAGCTGTTTTTT	CASSQARTGELFF
16	NA	NA	TRBV27	TRBJ1-4	TGTGCCAGCAGGAAGTCCACAGGGTTGAGTAATGAAAAACTGTTTTTT	CASRKSTGLSNEKLFF
13	NA	TRBD1	TRBV10-3	TRBJ2-7	TGTGCCATCAGGGGGACAGGGGGCTCCGAGCAGTACTTC	CAIRGTGGSEQYF
14	NA	NA	TRBV5-6	TRBJ2-7	TGTGCCAGCAGCTTGTCTCCAGGGATTTACGAGCAGTACTTC	CASSLSPGIYEQYF
14	NA	NA	TRBV5-1	TRBJ1-2	TGCGCCAGCAGCGCTAATTCAGGGGCGAATGGCTACACCTTC	CASSANSGANGYTF
14	NA	NA	TRBV6-5	TRBJ2-3	TGTGCCACCTCCTCGGGCCTCGGGGAGGATACGCAGTATTTT	CATSSGLGEDTQYF
14	NA	NA	TRBV2	TRBJ2-1	TGTGCCAGCAGTGAATGGGGTTCCTACAATGAGCAGTTCTTC	CASSEWGSYNEQFF
15	NA	NA	TRBV9	TRBJ2-3	TGTGCCAGCAGCGTAGCATCCTGGGGCACAGATACGCAGTATTTT	CASSVASWGTDTQYF
15	NA	TRBD2	TRBV2	TRBJ2-7	TGTGCCAGCAGTGCTACACTAGCGGGGGGCTACGAGCAGTACTTC	CASSATLAGGYEQYF
15	NA	NA	TRBV7-9	TRBJ2-5	TGTGCCAGCAGCGGAACAGGCCAAGTAACAGAGACCCAGTACTTC	CASSGTGQVTETQYF
16	NA	NA	TRBV5-1	TRBJ1-6	TGCGCCAGCAGCTTGGACGTCGGGATCTATAATTCACCCCTCCACTTT	CASSLDVGIYNSPLHF
17	NA	TRBD2	TRBV5-4	TRBJ2-5	TGTGCCAGCAGCCCCCGTGGGAGGGCCCGGGTCCAAGAGACCCAGTACTTC	CASSPRGRARVQETQYF
15	NA	NA	TRBV5-1	TRBJ1-2	TGCGCCAGCAGCTTTTCCGGGGCCACTAACTATGGCTACACCTTC	CASSFSGATNYGYTF
13	NA	NA	TRBV25-1	TRBJ1-1	TGTGCCAGCAGTGAATCCTGGGATACTGAAGCTTTCTTT	CASSESWDTEAFF
17	NA	TRBD2	TRBV6-2/TRBV6-3	TRBJ2-7	TGTGCCAGCAGTTTTACCTTCTATAGCGGGGGATCCTACGAGCAGTACTTC	CASSFTFYSGGSYEQYF
11	NA	NA	TRBV12-3/TRBV12-4	TRBJ2-7	TGTGCCAGCAGACTTCGGGGGGAGCAGTACTTC	CASRLRGEQYF
14	NA	TRBD1	TRBV6-5	TRBJ1-2	TGTGCCAGCCGCACCCGGGACAGAGCGTCAGGCTACACCTTC	CASRTRDRASGYTF
15	NA	NA	TRBV7-8	TRBJ2-1	TGTGCCAGCAGCTTTCTGCAGGGAGCCTACAATGAGCAGTTCTTC	CASSFLQGAYNEQFF
15	NA	NA	TRBV7-8	TRBJ1-5	TGTGCCAGCAGCTTATCCTCTTTAGGGCGGCAGCCCCAGCATTTT	CASSLSSLGRQPQHF
13	NA	TRBD1	TRBV6-6	TRBJ2-1	TGTGCCAGCAGTTACTACGAGCGGGACAGGGTGTTCTTC	CASSYYERDRVFF
14	NA	TRBD1	TRBV10-3	TRBJ2-2	TGTGCCATCACATCGGACAGGGACACCGGGGAGCTGTTTTTT	CAITSDRDTGELFF
13	NA	NA	TRBV4-2	TRBJ1-2	TGTGCCAGCAGCCACGGGGACATCTATGGCTACACCTTC	CASSHGDIYGYTF
14	NA	NA	TRBV5-1	TRBJ2-2	TGCGCCAGCAGCTTGGAACAGGGCACCGGGGAGCTGTTTTTT	CASSLEQGTGELFF
12	few	NA	TRBV18	TRBJ2-7	TGTGCCAGCTCACCACAGGGTAGCGAGCAGTACTTC	CASSPQGSEQYF
12	NA	NA	TRBV29-1	TRBJ1-2	TGCAGCGTTGAAGATCAGGGGAGCGGCTACACCTTC	CSVEDQGSGYTF
16	NA	TRBD2	TRBV7-9	TRBJ2-2	TGTGCCAGCAGCTTAGACTGGACTAGCCCCTCCGGGGAGCTGTTTTTT	CASSLDWTSPSGELFF
15	NA	NA	TRBV5-5	TRBJ2-7	TGTGCCAGCAGCTTCGGTCCAGGTAACCCCTACGAGCAGTACTTC	CASSFGPGNPYEQYF
11	NA	NA	TRBV28	TRBJ2-1	TGTGCCAGCAGTTTAGGGTTTGAGCAGTTCTTC	CASSLGFEQFF
13	NA	TRBD2	TRBV20-1	TRBJ2-7	TGCAGTGCTAGTAGCGGGAGCTCCTACGAGCAGTACTTC	CSASSGSSYEQYF
14	NA	NA	TRBV29-1	TRBJ2-7	TGCAGCGCTACCCTAACAGTTACCTCCTACGAGCAGTACTTC	CSATLTVTSYEQYF
15	NA	NA	TRBV5-4	TRBJ2-7	TGTGCCAGCAGCTCCCCAGGGACGGGTACCTACGAGCAGTACTTC	CASSSPGTGTYEQYF
13	NA	NA	TRBV6-1	TRBJ2-7	TGTGCCAGCAGTGACAGGGACCCCTACGAGCAGTACTTC	CASSDRDPYEQYF
14	NA	TRBD1	TRBV27	TRBJ2-5	TGTGCCAGCAGTCTGGACAGGGACCGGCAGACCCAGTACTTC	CASSLDRDRQTQYF
16	NA	TRBD2	TRBV19	TRBJ2-7	TGTGCCAGTAGTATGGGACCTGCGGCGGGGGCCTACGAGCAGTACTTC	CASSMGPAAGAYEQYF
15	NA	NA	TRBV10-2	TRBJ2-2	TGCGCCAGCAGCTCCACCGACGCGAACACCGGGGAGCTGTTTTTT	CASSSTDANTGELFF
11	NA	NA	TRBV20-1	TRBJ2-7	TGCAGTGCCGCCGTGGGAAGAGAGCAGTACTTC	CSAAVGREQYF
13	NA	NA	TRBV4-2	TRBJ2-7	TGTGCCAGCAGCCAAGAGGACCGGAGAGAGCAGTACTTC	CASSQEDRREQYF
14	once	NA	TRBV4-1	TRBJ1-1	TGCGCCAGCAGCCAAGAGCAGGTTGTTCCCGAAGCTTTCTTT	CASSQEQVVPEAFF
13	few	NA	TRBV30	TRBJ2-7	TGTGCCTGGAGTTCTGGCAGGGCGAAAGAGCAGTACTTC	CAWSSGRAKEQYF